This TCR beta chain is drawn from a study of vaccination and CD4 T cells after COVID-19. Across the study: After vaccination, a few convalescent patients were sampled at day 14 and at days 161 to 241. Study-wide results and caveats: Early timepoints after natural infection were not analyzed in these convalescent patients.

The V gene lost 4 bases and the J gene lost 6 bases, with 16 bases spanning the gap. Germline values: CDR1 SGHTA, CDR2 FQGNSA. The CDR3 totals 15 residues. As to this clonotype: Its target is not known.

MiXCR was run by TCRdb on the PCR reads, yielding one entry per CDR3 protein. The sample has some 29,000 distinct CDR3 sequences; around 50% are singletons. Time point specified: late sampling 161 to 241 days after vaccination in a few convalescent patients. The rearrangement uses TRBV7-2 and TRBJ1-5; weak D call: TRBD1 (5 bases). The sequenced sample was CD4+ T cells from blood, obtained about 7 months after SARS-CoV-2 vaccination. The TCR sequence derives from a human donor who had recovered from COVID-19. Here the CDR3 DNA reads TGTGCCAGCAGCTCCGCTACACAGGTGGGTCAGCCCCAGCATTTT. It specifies CASSSATQVGQPQHF.